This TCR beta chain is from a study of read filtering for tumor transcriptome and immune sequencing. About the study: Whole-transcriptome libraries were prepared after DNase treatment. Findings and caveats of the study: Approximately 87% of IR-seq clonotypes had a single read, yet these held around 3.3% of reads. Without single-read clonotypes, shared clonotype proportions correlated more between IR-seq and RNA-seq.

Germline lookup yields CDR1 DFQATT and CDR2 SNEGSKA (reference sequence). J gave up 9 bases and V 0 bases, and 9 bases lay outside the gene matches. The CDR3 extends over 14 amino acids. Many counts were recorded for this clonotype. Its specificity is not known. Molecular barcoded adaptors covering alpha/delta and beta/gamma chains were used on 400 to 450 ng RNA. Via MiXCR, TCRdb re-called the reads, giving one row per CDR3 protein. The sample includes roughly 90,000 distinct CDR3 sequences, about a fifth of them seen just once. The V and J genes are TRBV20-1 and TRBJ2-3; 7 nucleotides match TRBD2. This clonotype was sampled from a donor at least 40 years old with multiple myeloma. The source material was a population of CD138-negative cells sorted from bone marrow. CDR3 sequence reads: CSARDGGGGKTQYF. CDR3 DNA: TGCAGTGCTAGAGACGGCGGGGGAGGGAAAACGCAGTATTTT.